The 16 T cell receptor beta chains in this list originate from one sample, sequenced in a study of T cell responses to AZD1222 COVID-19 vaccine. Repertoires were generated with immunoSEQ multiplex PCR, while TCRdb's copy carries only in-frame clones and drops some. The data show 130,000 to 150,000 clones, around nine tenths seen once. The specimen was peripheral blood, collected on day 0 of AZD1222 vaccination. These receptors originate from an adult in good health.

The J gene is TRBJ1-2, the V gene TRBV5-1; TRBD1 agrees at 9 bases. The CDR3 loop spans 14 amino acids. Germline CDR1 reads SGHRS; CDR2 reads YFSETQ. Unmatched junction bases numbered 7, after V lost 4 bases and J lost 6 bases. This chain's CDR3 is CASSTHRGQDGYTF. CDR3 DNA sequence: TGCGCCAGCAGCACTCACAGGGGGCAGGATGGCTACACCTTC.

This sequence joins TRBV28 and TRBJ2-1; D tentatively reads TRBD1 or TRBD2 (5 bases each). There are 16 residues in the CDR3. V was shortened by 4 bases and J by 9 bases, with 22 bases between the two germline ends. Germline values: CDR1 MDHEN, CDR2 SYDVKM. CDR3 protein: CASSSPRDPRAGEQFF. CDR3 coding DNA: TGTGCCAGCAGTTCTCCCCGGGACCCCCGAGCCGGTGAGCAGTTCTTC.

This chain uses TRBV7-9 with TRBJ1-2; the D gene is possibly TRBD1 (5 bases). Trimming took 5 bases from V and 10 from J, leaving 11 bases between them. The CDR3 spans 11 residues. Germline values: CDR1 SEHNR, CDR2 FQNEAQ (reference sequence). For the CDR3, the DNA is TGTGCCAGCAGCACCACGGGGGACTACACCTTC. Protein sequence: CASSTTGDYTF.

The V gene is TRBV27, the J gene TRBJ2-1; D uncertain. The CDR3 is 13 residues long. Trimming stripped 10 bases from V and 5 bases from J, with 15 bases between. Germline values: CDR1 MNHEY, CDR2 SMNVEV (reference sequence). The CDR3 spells CAIGSRRNNEQFF. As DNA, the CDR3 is TGTGCCATAGGGTCTCGACGGAACAATGAGCAGTTCTTC.

The CDR3 nucleotides read TGTGCCAGCAGCCCTCTCGGGACTACAAACTCCTACAATGAGCAGTTCTTC. Its protein is CASSPLGTTNSYNEQFF. This chain joins TRBV5-4 and TRBJ2-1; 7 nucleotides agree with TRBD2. This CDR3 is 17 amino acids long. Losses at the gene ends were 4 bases for V and 0 bases for J; bases not matched to a gene: 10. Looked up from germline, CDR1 is SGHNT and CDR2 is YYREEE (reference sequence).

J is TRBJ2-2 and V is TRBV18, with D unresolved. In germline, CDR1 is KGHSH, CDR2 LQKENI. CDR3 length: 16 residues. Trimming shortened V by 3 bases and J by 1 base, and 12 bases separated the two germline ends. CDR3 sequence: CASSPNVPGNTGELFF. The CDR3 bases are TGTGCCAGCTCACCCAACGTCCCAGGGAACACCGGGGAGCTGTTTTTT.

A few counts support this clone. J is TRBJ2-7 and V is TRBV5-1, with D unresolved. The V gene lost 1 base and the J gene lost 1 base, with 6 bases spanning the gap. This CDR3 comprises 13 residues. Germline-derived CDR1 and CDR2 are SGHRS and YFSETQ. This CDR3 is CASSLSTSYEQYF. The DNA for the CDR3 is TGCGCCAGCAGCTTGTCTACTTCCTACGAGCAGTACTTC. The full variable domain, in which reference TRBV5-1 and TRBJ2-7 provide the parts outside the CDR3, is KAGVTQTPRYLIKTRGQQVTLSCSPISGHRSVSWYQQTPGQGLQFLFEYFSETQRNKGNFPGRFSGRQFSNSRSEMNVSTLELGDSALYLCASSLSTSYEQYFGPGTRLTVT.

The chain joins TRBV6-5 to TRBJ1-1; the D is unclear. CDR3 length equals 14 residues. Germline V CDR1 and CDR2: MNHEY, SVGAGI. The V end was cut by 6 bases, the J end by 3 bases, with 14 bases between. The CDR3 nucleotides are TGTGCCAGCAGCCCCCGGGTAGGATACACTGAAGCTTTCTTT. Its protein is CASSPRVGYTEAFF.

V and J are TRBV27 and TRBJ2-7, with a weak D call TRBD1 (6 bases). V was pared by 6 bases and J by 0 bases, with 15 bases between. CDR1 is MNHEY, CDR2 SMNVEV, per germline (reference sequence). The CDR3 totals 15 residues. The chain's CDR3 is CASRPDRTISYEQYF. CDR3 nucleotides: TGTGCCAGCAGGCCAGACAGGACGATCTCCTACGAGCAGTACTTC.

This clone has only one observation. The CDR3 loop is CASSWSRRGEIPNTEAFF. The CDR3 nucleotides read TGTGCCAGCAGTTGGAGCCGACGGGGAGAAATCCCGAACACTGAAGCTTTCTTT. The gene calls are TRBV6-2 or TRBV6-3 and TRBJ1-1, with no clear D. Trimming shortened V by 4 bases and J by 1 base, and 22 bases separated the two germline ends. Per germline, CDR1 MNHEY and CDR2 SVGEGT. This CDR3 has 18 residues.

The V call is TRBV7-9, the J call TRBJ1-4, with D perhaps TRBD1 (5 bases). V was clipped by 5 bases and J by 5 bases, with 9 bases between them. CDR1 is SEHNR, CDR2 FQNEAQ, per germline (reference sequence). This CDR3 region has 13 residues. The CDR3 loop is CASSPQGNEKLFF. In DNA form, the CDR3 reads TGTGCCAGCAGCCCCCAGGGCAATGAAAAACTGTTTTTT.

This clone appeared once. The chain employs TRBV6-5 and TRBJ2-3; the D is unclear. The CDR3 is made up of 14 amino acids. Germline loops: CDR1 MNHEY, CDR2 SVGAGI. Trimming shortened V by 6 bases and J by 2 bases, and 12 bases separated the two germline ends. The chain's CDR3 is CASRNVESTDTQYF. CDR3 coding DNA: TGTGCCAGCAGGAATGTGGAGTCCACAGATACGCAGTATTTT.

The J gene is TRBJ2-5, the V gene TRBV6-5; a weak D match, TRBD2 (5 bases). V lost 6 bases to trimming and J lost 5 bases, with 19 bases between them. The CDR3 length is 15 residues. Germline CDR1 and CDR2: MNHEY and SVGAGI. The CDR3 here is CASRHTAGPGETQYF. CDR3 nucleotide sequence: TGTGCCAGCAGACACACGGCAGGACCGGGGGAGACCCAGTACTTC.

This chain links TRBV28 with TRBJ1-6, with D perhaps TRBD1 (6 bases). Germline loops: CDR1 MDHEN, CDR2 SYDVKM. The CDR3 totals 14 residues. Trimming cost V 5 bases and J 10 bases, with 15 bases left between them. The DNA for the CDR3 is TGTGCCAGCAGTCCTCGAGGGGGACGGTCACCCCTCCACTTT. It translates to CASSPRGGRSPLHF.

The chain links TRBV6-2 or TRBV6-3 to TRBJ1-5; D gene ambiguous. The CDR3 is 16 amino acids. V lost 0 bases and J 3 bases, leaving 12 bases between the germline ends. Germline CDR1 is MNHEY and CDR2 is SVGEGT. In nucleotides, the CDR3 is TGTGCCAGCAGTTACTCCAGGCTAAGGGACAATCAGCCCCAGCATTTT. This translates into CASSYSRLRDNQPQHF.

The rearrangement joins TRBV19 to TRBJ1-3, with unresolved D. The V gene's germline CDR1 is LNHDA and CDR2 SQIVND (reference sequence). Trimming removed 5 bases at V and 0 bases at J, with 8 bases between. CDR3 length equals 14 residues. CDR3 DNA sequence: TGTGCCAGTAGTGGGGTCGACTCTGGAAACACCATATATTTT. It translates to CASSGVDSGNTIYF.